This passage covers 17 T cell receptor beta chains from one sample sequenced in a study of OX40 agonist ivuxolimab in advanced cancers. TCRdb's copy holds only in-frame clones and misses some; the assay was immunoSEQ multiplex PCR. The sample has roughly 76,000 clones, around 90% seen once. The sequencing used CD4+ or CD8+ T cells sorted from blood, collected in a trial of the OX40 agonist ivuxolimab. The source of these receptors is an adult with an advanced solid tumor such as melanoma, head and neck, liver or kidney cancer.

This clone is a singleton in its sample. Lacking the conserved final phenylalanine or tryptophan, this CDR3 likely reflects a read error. CDR3 in amino acids: CASSPMGVGELFS. The CDR3 DNA is TGTGCCAGCAGCCCTATGGGGGTCGGGGAGCTGTTTTCT. This chain links TRBV5-4 with TRBJ2-2; D could derive from TRBD1 or TRBD2 (5 bases each). Trimming left V 4 bases short and J 7 bases short, with 11 bases between. The CDR3 runs 13 residues. Germline-derived CDR1 and CDR2 are SGHNT and YYREEE (reference sequence).

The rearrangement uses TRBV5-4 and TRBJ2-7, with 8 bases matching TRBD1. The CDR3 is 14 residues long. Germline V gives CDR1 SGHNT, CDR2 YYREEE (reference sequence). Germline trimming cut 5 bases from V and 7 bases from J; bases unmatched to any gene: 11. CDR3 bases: TGTGCCAGCAGTTTAGGACAGGGAGTTGTGGAGCAGTACTTC. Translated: CASSLGQGVVEQYF.

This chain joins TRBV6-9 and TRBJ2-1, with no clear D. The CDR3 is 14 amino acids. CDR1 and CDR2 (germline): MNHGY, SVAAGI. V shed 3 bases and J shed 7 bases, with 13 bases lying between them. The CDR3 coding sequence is TGTGCCAGCAGTTACGGCGTATTGGGTAATGAGCAGTTCTTC. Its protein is CASSYGVLGNEQFF.

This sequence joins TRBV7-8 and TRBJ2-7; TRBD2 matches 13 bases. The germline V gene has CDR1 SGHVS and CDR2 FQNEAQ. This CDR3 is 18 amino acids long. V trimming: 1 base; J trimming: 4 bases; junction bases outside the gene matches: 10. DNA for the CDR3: TGTGCCAGCAGCTTAGGGGTGGCGGGACTAGCGGGAAGATACGAGCAGTACTTC. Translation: CASSLGVAGLAGRYEQYF.

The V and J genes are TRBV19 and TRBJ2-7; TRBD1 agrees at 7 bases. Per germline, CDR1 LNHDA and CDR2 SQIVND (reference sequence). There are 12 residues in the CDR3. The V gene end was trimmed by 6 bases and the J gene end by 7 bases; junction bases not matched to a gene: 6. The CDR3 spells CASSFDRDEQYF. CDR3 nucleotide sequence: TGTGCCAGTAGCTTCGACAGGGATGAGCAGTACTTC.

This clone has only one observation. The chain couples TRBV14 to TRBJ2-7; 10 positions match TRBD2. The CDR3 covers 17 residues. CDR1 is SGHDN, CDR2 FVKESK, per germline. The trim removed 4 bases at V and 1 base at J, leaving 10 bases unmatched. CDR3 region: CASSPLSYSGRSYEQYF. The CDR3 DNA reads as TGTGCCAGCAGCCCTCTATCTTATAGCGGGAGGTCCTACGAGCAGTACTTC.

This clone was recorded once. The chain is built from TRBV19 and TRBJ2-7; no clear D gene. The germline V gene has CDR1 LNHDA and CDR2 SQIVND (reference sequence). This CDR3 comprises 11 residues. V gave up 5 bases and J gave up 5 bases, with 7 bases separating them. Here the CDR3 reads CASSVNDEQYF. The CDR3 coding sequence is TGTGCCAGTAGTGTTAATGACGAGCAGTACTTC.

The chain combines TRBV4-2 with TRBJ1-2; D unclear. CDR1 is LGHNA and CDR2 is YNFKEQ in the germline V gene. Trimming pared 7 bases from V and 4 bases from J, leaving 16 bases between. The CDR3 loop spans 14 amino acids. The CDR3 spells CASKPTGSIYGYTF. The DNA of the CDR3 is TGTGCCAGCAAACCCACGGGCAGCATCTATGGCTACACCTTC.

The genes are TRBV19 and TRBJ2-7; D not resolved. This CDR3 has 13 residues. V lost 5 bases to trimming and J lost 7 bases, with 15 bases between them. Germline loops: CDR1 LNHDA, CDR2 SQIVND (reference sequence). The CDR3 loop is CASSPRAVGEQYF. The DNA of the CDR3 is TGTGCCAGTAGTCCCCGGGCCGTTGGGGAGCAGTACTTC.

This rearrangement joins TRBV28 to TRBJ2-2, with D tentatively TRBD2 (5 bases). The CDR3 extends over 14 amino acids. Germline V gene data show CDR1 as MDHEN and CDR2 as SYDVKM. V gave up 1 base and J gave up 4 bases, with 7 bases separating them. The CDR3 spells CASSLSGSTGELFF. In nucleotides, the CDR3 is TGTGCCAGCAGTTTATCGGGGAGCACCGGGGAGCTGTTTTTT.

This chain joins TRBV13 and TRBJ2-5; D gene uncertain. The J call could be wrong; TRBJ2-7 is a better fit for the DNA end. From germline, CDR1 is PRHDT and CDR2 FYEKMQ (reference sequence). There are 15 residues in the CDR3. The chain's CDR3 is CASSPRVGSGYEQYF. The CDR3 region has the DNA TGTGCCAGCAGCCCCCGAGTAGGGTCAGGCTACGAGCAGTACTTC.

CDR3 sequence: CASGPLTLYGYTF. As DNA, the CDR3 is TGTGCCAGCGGTCCACTTACCCTTTATGGCTACACCTTC. The chain has TRBV27 and TRBJ1-2, with D unresolved. Deletions cut 8 bases from V and 5 bases from J, with 15 bases between. The CDR3 loop spans 13 amino acids. Germline-derived CDR1 and CDR2 are MNHEY and SMNVEV (reference sequence).

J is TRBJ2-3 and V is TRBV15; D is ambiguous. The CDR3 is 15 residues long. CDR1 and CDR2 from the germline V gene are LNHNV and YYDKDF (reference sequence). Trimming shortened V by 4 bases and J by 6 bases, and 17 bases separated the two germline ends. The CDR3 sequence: CATSMRPMETDTQYF. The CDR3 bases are TGTGCCACCAGCATGCGGCCCATGGAAACCGATACGCAGTATTTT. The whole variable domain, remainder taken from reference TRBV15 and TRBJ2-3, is DAMVIQNPRYQVTQFGKPVTLSCSQTLNHNVMYWYQQKSSQAPKLLFHYYDKDFNNEADTPDNFQSRRPNTSFCFLDIRSPGLGDTAMYLCATSMRPMETDTQYFGPGTRLTVL.

The CDR3 DNA reads as TGTGCCAGCAGTTTATTAACTAGCGGGGGCAATGAGCAGTTCTTC. Protein: CASSLLTSGGNEQFF. This chain connects TRBV27 to TRBJ2-1, with TRBD2 matching over 11 bases. Looked up from germline, CDR1 is MNHEY and CDR2 is SMNVEV (reference sequence). The CDR3 runs to 15 residues. The trim removed 1 base at V and 6 bases at J, leaving 2 bases unmatched.

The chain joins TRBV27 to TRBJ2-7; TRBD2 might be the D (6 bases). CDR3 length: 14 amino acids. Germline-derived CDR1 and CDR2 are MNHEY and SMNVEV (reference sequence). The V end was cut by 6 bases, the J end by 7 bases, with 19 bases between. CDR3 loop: CASSPGTPSREQYF. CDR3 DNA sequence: TGTGCCAGCAGCCCCGGGACTCCCTCCCGGGAGCAGTACTTC.

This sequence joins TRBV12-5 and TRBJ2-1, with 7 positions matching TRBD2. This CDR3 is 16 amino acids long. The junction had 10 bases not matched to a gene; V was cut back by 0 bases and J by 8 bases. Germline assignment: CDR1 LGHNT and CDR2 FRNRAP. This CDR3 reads CASGLVLAGVMDEQFF. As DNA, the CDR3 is TGTGCTAGTGGTTTGGTACTCGCGGGAGTCATGGATGAGCAGTTCTTC.

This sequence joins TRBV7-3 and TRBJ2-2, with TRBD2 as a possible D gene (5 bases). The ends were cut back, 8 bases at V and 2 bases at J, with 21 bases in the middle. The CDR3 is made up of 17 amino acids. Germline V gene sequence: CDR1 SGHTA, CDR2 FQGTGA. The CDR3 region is CASGKEPGLRNTGELFF. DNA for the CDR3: TGTGCCAGCGGGAAAGAACCGGGGTTGCGCAACACCGGGGAGCTGTTTTTT. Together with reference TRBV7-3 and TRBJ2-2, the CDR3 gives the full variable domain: GAGVSQTPSNKVTEKGKYVELRCDPISGHTALYWYRQSLGQGPEFLIYFQGTGAADDSGLPNDRFFAVRPEGSVSTLKIQRTERGDSAVYLCASGKEPGLRNTGELFFGEGSRLTVL.